Following are 5 T cell receptor beta chains from one sample sequenced in a study of spatial heterogeneity in lung cancer. Time point: sample taken at primary tumor resection. Unsorted whole RNA samples from tumor, nontumor lung or frozen PBMC were sequenced. A single record per CDR3 protein comes from TCRdb applying MiXCR to the 5' RACE reads. The table has some 64,000 distinct CDR3 sequences, around 8.2% seen once. Sequencing was performed on PBMCs, taken at surgery. These receptors originate from a female donor with early-stage non-small cell lung cancer.

This clonotype was seen repeatedly, ten times or more. This chain joins TRBV12-3 or TRBV12-4 and TRBJ2-4, with 7 bases that match TRBD2. This CDR3 comprises 16 residues. V lost 6 bases to trimming and J lost 0 bases; unmatched junction nucleotides: 8. The CDR3 loop reads CASSGSSGLAKNIQYF. The DNA of the CDR3 is TGTGCCAGCAGCGGATCTAGCGGCTTAGCCAAAAACATTCAGTACTTC.

This clonotype was observed many times. The chain employs TRBV6-5 and TRBJ1-4; perhaps TRBD1 as D (5 bases). The germline gives CDR1 MNHEY, CDR2 SVGAGI. The CDR3 runs to 13 residues. Trimming took off 7 bases at V and 8 bases at J, with 14 bases between the two ends. This chain's CDR3 is CASNRGLGEKLFF. The CDR3, as DNA: TGTGCCAGCAACCGGGGCCTAGGGGAAAAACTGTTTTTT.

This clonotype was found many times. The J gene is TRBJ2-3, the V gene TRBV27; D not resolved. Germline V lookup: CDR1 MNHEY, CDR2 SMNVEV (reference sequence). CDR3 length equals 15 residues. Trimming took 6 bases from V and 0 from J, leaving 13 bases between them. The DNA for the CDR3 is TGTGCCAGCAGCCAAACCCCGGCTAGCACAGATACGCAGTATTTT. It specifies CASSQTPASTDTQYF.

There are many counts of this clonotype. The gene calls are TRBV7-6 and TRBJ2-7, with 8 bases aligning to TRBD1. In germline, CDR1 is SGHVS, CDR2 FNYEAQ. V shed 1 base, J shed 2 bases, and the junction held 13 bases outside the gene matches. The CDR3 has 18 amino acids. In DNA form, the CDR3 reads TGTGCCAGCAGCTTAGATCCCCCCACCAGGGGGCCTGCCTACGAGCAGTACTTC. Translated: CASSLDPPTRGPAYEQYF.

This clonotype was found a few times. The V call is TRBV20-1, the J call TRBJ1-5; perhaps TRBD1 as D (6 bases). The V and J ends lost 0 bases and 5 bases respectively, with 11 bases between them. The CDR3 runs 14 residues. CDR1 is DFQATT and CDR2 is SNEGSKA in the germline V gene (reference sequence). The CDR3 protein is CSARDTGLDQPQHF. CDR3 DNA sequence: TGCAGTGCTAGAGATACAGGGCTCGATCAGCCCCAGCATTTT.